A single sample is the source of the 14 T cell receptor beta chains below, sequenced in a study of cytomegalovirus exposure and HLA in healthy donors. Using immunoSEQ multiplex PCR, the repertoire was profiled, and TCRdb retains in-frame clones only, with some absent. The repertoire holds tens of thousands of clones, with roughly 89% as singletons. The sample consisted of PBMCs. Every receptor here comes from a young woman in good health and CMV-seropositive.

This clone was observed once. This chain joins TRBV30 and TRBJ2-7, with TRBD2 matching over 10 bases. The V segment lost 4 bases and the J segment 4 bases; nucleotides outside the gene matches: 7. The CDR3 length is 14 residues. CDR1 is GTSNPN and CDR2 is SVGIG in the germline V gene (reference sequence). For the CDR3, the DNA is TGTGCCTGGACTCAAAGCGGGGGGGCTTACGAGCAGTACTTC. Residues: CAWTQSGGAYEQYF.

CDR3 sequence reads: CAWSRAGTTYEQYF. The CDR3, as DNA: TGTGCCTGGAGCCGAGCCGGGACAACCTACGAGCAGTACTTC. The rearrangement links TRBV30 to TRBJ2-7; tentatively, D is TRBD1 (6 bases). Germline assignment: CDR1 GTSNPN and CDR2 SVGIG (reference sequence). The V and J ends lost 3 bases and 2 bases respectively, with 14 bases between them. The length of the CDR3 is 14 residues. Using reference TRBV30 and TRBJ2-7 for the parts outside the CDR3, the full variable domain is SQTIHQWPATLVQPVGSPLSLECTVEGTSNPNLYWYRQAAGRGLQLLFYSVGIGQISSEVPQNLSASRPQDRQFILSSKKLLLSDSGFYLCAWSRAGTTYEQYFGPGTRLTVT.

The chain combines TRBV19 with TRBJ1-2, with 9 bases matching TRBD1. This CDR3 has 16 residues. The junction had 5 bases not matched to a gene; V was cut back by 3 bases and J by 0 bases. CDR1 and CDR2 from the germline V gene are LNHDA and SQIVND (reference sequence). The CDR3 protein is CASSIGGTGSNYGYTF. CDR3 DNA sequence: TGTGCCAGTAGTATCGGAGGGACAGGGTCTAACTATGGCTACACCTTC. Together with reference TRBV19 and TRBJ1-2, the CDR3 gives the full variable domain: DGGITQSPKYLFRKEGQNVTLSCEQNLNHDAMYWYRQDPGQGLRLIYYSQIVNDFQKGDIAEGYSVSREKKESFPLTVTSAQKNPTAFYLCASSIGGTGSNYGYTFGSGTRLTVV.

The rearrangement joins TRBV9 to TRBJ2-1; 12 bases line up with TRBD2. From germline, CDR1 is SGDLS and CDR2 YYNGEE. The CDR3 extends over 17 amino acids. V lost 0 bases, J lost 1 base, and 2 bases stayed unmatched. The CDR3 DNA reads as TGTGCCAGCAGCGTAGGGCTAGCGGGAGGGTCCTACAATGAGCAGTTCTTC. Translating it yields CASSVGLAGGSYNEQFF.

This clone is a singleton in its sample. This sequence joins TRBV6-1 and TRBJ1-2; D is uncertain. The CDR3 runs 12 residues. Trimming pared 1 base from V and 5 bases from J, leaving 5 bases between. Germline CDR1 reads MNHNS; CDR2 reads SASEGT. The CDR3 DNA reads TGTGCCAGCAGTGAAGGCAGATATGGCTACACCTTC. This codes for CASSEGRYGYTF.

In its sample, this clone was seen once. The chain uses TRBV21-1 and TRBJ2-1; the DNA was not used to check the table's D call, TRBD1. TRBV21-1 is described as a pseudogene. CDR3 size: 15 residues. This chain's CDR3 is CASPDTNSSYNEQFF. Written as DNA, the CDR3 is TGTGCCAGCCCGGACACCAATAGCTCCTACAATGAGCAGTTCTTC.

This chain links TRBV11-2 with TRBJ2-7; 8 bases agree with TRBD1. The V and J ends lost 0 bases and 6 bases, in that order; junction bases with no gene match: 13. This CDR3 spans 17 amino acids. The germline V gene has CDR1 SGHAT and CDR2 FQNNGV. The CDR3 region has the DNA TGTGCCAGCAGCTTAGACATATCAGGGGGCGGCTTCCTCGAGCAGTACTTC. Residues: CASSLDISGGGFLEQYF.

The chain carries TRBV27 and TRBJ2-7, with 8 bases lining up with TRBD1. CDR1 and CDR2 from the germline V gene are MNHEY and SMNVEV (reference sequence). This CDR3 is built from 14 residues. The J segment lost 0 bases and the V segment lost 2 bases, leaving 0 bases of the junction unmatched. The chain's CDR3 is CASSLGTGSYEQYF. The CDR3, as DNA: TGTGCCAGCAGTTTAGGGACAGGCTCCTACGAGCAGTACTTC.

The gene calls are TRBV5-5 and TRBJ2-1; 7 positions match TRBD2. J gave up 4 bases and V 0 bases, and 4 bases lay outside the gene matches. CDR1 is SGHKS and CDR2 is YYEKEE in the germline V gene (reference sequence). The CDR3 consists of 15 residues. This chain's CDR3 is CASSLGEGLYNEQFF. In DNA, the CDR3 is TGTGCCAGCAGCTTGGGCGAGGGACTATACAATGAGCAGTTCTTC.

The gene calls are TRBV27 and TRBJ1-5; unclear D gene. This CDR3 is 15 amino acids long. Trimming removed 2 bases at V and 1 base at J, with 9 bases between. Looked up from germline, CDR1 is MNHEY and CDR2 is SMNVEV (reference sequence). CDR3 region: CASSLVGRSNQPQHF. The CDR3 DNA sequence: TGTGCCAGCAGTTTAGTGGGCAGGAGCAATCAGCCCCAGCATTTT.

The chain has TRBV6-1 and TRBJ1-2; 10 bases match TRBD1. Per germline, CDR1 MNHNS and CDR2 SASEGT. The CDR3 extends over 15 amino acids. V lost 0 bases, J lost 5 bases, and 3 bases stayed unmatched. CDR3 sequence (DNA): TGTGCCAGCAGTGAAGCGGGGGACAGGGGATATGGCTACACCTTC. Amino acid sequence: CASSEAGDRGYGYTF.

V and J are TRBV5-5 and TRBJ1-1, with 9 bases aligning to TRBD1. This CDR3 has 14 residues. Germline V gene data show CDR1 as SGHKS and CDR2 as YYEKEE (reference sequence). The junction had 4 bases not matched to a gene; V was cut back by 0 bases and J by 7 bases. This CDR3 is CASSLDRGLSEAFF. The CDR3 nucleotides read TGTGCCAGCAGCTTGGACAGGGGGCTTAGTGAAGCTTTCTTT.

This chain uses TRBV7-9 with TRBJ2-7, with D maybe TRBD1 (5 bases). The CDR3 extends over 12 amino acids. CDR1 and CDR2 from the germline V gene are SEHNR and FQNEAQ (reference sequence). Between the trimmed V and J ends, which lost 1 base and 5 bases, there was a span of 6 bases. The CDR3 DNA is TGTGCCAGCAGCTTAGTCAGGGACGAGCAGTACTTC. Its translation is CASSLVRDEQYF.

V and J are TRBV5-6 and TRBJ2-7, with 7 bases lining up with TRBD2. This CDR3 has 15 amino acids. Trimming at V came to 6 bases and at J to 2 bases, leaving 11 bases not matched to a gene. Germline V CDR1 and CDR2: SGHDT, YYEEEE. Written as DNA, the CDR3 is TGTGCCAGCACCCCCGGACTAGGGGTTCCCTACGAGCAGTACTTC. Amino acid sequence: CASTPGLGVPYEQYF.